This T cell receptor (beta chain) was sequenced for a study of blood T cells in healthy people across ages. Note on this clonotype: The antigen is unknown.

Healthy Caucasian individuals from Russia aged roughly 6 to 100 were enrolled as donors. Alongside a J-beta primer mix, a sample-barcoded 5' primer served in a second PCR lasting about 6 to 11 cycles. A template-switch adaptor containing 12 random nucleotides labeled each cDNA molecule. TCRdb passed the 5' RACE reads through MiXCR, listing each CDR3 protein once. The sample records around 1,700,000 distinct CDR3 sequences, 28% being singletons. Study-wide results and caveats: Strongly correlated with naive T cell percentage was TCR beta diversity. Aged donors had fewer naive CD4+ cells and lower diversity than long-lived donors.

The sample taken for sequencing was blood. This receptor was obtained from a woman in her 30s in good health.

The CDR3 here is CASSLQGFGKLFF. CDR3 sequence (DNA): TGTGCCAGCAGTCTCCAGGGTTTCGGGAAACTGTTTTTT. V and J are TRBV28 and TRBJ1-4; tentatively, D is TRBD1 (5 bases). The V gene lost 5 bases and the J gene lost 11 bases, with 15 bases spanning the gap. In germline, CDR1 is MDHEN, CDR2 SYDVKM. The CDR3 is made up of 13 amino acids. The full variable domain, in which reference TRBV28 and TRBJ1-4 provide the parts outside the CDR3, is DVKVTQSSRYLVKRTGEKVFLECVQDMDHENMFWYRQDPGLGLRLIYFSYDVKMKEKGDIPEGYSVSREKKERFSLILESASTNQTSMYLCASSLQGFGKLFFGSGTQLSVL.